The 5 T cell receptor beta chains in this list originate from one sample, sequenced in a study of beta chain features in type 1 diabetes. All of the isolated RNA was reverse transcribed, so expressed TCRB transcripts were sequenced. Profiling relied on immunoSEQ multiplex PCR, and the TCRdb table lists in-frame clones only, not all of them. The sample lists roughly 610,000 clones, 15% seen once, with approximately 0.087% in the top ten. Sequencing used naive CD4+ T cells from blood. The receptor source for this set is a man between 18 and 35 years old in good health.

The gene calls are TRBV9 and TRBJ2-1; D unclear. The V gene's germline CDR1 is SGDLS and CDR2 YYNGEE. V gave up 0 bases and J gave up 12 bases, with 7 bases separating them. The CDR3 has 11 residues. CDR3 coding DNA: TGTGCCAGCAGCGTAGGCTTAAGGCAGTTCTTC. It yields the protein CASSVGLRQFF.

This clone was observed a single time. This chain links TRBV18 with TRBJ1-3, with no clear D. This CDR3 contains 14 residues. CDR1 KGHSH and CDR2 LQKENI come from the germline V gene. V was trimmed by 2 bases and J by 8 bases, leaving 13 bases between them. The CDR3 DNA reads TGTGCCAGCTCACCAGACGAGGGAACATACACCATATATTTT. Encoded protein: CASSPDEGTYTIYF.

This clone was seen a handful of times. The CDR3: CASSRKGQGGETQYF. The CDR3 bases are TGTGCCAGCAGCCGAAAGGGACAAGGTGGGGAGACCCAGTACTTC. The chain is built from TRBV7-2 and TRBJ2-5, with D possibly TRBD1 on 6 matching bases. The CDR3 spans 15 residues. Germline loops: CDR1 SGHTA, CDR2 FQGNSA. V lost 5 bases, J lost 5 bases, and 18 bases lay in between.

This clone was counted a few times. The chain employs TRBV9 and TRBJ2-7; D is perhaps TRBD1 (5 bases). Germline V lookup: CDR1 SGDLS, CDR2 YYNGEE. This CDR3 spans 14 amino acids. V was pared by 0 bases and J by 5 bases, with 12 bases between. The CDR3, as DNA: TGTGCCAGCAGCGTAGGGCCCCCCAGGGACGAGCAGTACTTC. As protein: CASSVGPPRDEQYF.

This clone was counted between two and nine times. V and J are TRBV29-1 and TRBJ2-5; 7 bases fit TRBD1. The J call may be mistaken, given a closer DNA end match to TRBJ2-7. CDR3 length: 12 residues. Germline assignment: CDR1 SQVTM and CDR2 ANQGSEA. CDR3 nucleotides: TGCAGCGTTTATAGACCAGGGGGCGAGCAGTACTTC. As protein: CSVYRPGGEQYF.